The present TCR beta chain was sequenced within a study of regulatory T cells. Study conclusions and caveats: Shannon entropy was nonsignificantly lower in patient CD8+ T cells than control CD8+ cells. In patients, unique TRB V-J pairs were restricted and V/J usage skewed, especially in Tregs.

The primer mix had 52 TRBV and 13 TRBJ primers. TCRdb's copy holds only in-frame clones and misses some; the assay was immunoSEQ multiplex PCR. Among roughly 15,000 clones listed, approximately 92% were seen once. About this clone itself: What it binds is unknown.

Trimming pared 6 bases from V and 4 bases from J, leaving 9 bases between. CDR1 is PRHDT and CDR2 is FYEKMQ in the germline V gene (reference sequence). CDR3 size: 12 residues. The sample comprised CD8+ T cells sorted from blood. V usage is TRBV13 and J usage is TRBJ2-5; maybe TRBD1 (5 bases). This clonotype was obtained from a person aged 18 to 35 with CD3G deficiency. The CDR3, as DNA: TGTGCCAGCAGGGGGCCGGGAGAGACCCAGTACTTC. This translates into CASRGPGETQYF.